This T cell receptor beta chain derives from a study of CD8+CD57+ T cells in acquired aplastic anemia. This CDR3 comprises 16 residues. Trimming took 5 bases from V and 8 from J; bases not matched to a gene: 12. Germline values: CDR1 ENHRY, CDR2 SYGVKD. The template for TCR beta VDJ and CDR3 sequence profiling was genomic DNA. TCRdb re-derived calls from the reads in MiXCR, one entry per CDR3 protein. The data show hundreds of thousands of distinct CDR3 sequences, about 70% seen once. Material for sequencing was sorted CD4+, CD8+, or CD8+CD57+ T cells (not recorded which) from PBMCs. The TCR sequence derives from a human donor in good health, serving as a control. V usage is TRBV10-3 and J usage is TRBJ1-6; 7 bases agree with TRBD1. CDR3 amino acids: CAISSALSQGDSPLHF. CDR3 nucleotide sequence: TGTGCCATCAGTAGTGCGTTGAGTCAGGGGGATTCACCCCTCCACTTT.